The TCR beta chain described here comes from a study of cytomegalovirus exposure and HLA in healthy donors. Study-level information: In a later analysis, the 130 or so validation repertoires were reported to have used the same platform as the roughly 670 first-cohort repertoires.

Trimming cost V 1 base and J 1 base, with 4 bases left between them. Germline CDR1 SGHAT, CDR2 FQNNGV. This CDR3 is built from 13 residues. Assay used: immunoSEQ multiplex PCR; TCRdb lists only in-frame clones, some missing. The sample consists of 150,000 to 200,000 clones, about 87% of them appearing once. Sequencing input: PBMCs. This sequence was found in a woman aged 25 to 39 in good health and CMV-seronegative. This chain uses TRBV11-2 with TRBJ1-2; D is unresolved. The CDR3 is CASSLADNYGYTF. The CDR3 region has the DNA TGTGCCAGCAGCTTAGCAGATAACTATGGCTACACCTTC.